This is a list of T cell receptor beta chains from one sample in a study of blood T cell repertoires in COVID-19. Clones were sequenced by immunoSEQ multiplex PCR, and TCRdb holds only the in-frame ones, with some missing. The sample holds 100,000 to 150,000 clones, less than 90% seen once. Material: peripheral blood. The receptors were sampled from a man between 65 and 85 years old with acute or convalescent COVID-19. The CDR3 runs from the conserved cysteine through the conserved F or W. D genes are given only for firm matches. Some rows mark clone size as missing; the rest say once, few, many or name a class of expanded clone.

clone size,V gene,J gene,D gene,CDR3 DNA,CDR3 protein
.,TRBV28,TRBJ2-5,.,TGTGCCAGCAAAGGAGGGTTGGAGACCCAGTACTTC,CASKGGLETQYF
many,TRBV29-1,TRBJ2-1,.,TGCAGCGTTGCAATTGGGGAGTCCTACAACTACAATGAGCAGTTCTTC,CSVAIGESYNYNEQFF
.,TRBV7-8,TRBJ2-1,.,TGTGCCAGCAGCTTACTGCGGGTCGATGAGCAGTTCTTC,CASSLLRVDEQFF
.,TRBV16,TRBJ2-7,TRBD1,TGTGCCAGCAGCCCGTCTCCGGGACAGCCCTACGAGCAGTACTTC,CASSPSPGQPYEQYF
.,TRBV6-5,TRBJ2-7,TRBD1,TGTGCCAGCAGCCGGACAGGGCCCTACGAGCAGTACTTC,CASSRTGPYEQYF
.,TRBV7-6,TRBJ2-2,TRBD1,TGTGCCAGCAGCTTACAGGGGGCTGGCACCGGGGAGCTGTTTTTT,CASSLQGAGTGELFF
.,TRBV24-1,TRBJ2-2,.,TGTGCCACCAGTTCGAGAAACACCGGGGAGCTGTTTTTT,CATSSRNTGELFF
.,TRBV7-9,TRBJ1-3,.,TGTGCCAGCAGCCCCGGTGGAAACACCATATATTTT,CASSPGGNTIYF
.,TRBV6-6,TRBJ2-7,TRBD1,TGTGCCTGCAGCCGGGACAGACACGAGCAGTACTTC,CACSRDRHEQYF
.,TRBV15,TRBJ2-7,TRBD1,TGTGCCACCAGCTCGAGAGGGACAGGGGGCATCTACGAGCAGTACTTC,CATSSRGTGGIYEQYF
.,TRBV20-1,TRBJ1-2,.,TGCAGTGCTAGGGGGGCGTTTGGCTACACCTTC,CSARGAFGYTF
.,TRBV12-3/TRBV12-4,TRBJ1-1,.,TGTGCCAGCAGTTTATTCAGGGCTGAAGCTTTCTTT,CASSLFRAEAFF
.,TRBV5-1,TRBJ1-3,.,TGCGCCAGCAGACCAGGTGGCTCTGGAAACACCATATATTTT,CASRPGGSGNTIYF
.,TRBV19,TRBJ1-1,.,TGTGCCAGTAGTATCCTGGGCCGGAAAGCCCCTGAAGCTTTCTTT,CASSILGRKAPEAFF
.,TRBV6-5,TRBJ2-3,TRBD1,TGTGCCAGCAGCCGGGGACAGGGTAAAGATACGCAGTATTTT,CASSRGQGKDTQYF
.,TRBV6-2/TRBV6-3,TRBJ1-5,.,TGTGCCAGCAGCTGGACAGAGAACAATCAGCCCCAGCATTTT,CASSWTENNQPQHF
.,TRBV4-1,TRBJ2-1,.,TGCGCCAGCAGCCAATCTAGCGCGAGCTCCTACAATGAGCAGTTCTTC,CASSQSSASSYNEQFF
.,TRBV2,TRBJ1-6,.,TGTGCCAGCAGGCGGACAGAAAATTCACCCCTCCACTTT,CASRRTENSPLHF
.,TRBV6-5,TRBJ1-1,.,TGTGCCAGCAACCCTACGCTGAACACTGAAGCTTTCTTT,CASNPTLNTEAFF
.,TRBV6-5,TRBJ2-7,TRBD1,TGTGCCAGCAGTTTCAAACCCGGGACAGGGGGGTACGAGCAGTACTTC,CASSFKPGTGGYEQYF
.,TRBV6-5,TRBJ1-2,TRBD1,TGTGCCAGCCTTTTTACAGGGGAATATGGCTACACCTTC,CASLFTGEYGYTF
.,TRBV19,TRBJ1-2,.,TGTGCCAGTAGTATAGATCGTGGTACACAGGGACGCTATGGCTACACCTTC,CASSIDRGTQGRYGYTF
.,TRBV5-4,TRBJ2-4,TRBD1,TGTGCCAGCAGCCGGGACAGGGCCTCTCCTCTACCAAACATTCAGTACTTC,CASSRDRASPLPNIQYF
.,TRBV5-8,TRBJ1-6,.,TGTGCCAGCAGCTTACTTTATAATTCACCCCTCCACTTT,CASSLLYNSPLHF
.,TRBV12-3/TRBV12-4,TRBJ1-5,.,TGTGCCAGCACCGTTAGAGGGAATCAGCCCCAGCATTTT,CASTVRGNQPQHF
.,TRBV3-1/TRBV3-2,TRBJ1-2,.,TGTGCCAGCAGCCAAGTCACTTCTCCGCATGGCTACACCTTC,CASSQVTSPHGYTF
.,TRBV7-3,TRBJ2-2,.,TGTGCCAGCAGCCGTGGGGCAGCACCCACCGGGGAGCTGTTTTTT,CASSRGAAPTGELFF
many,TRBV10-3,TRBJ1-6,.,TGTGCCATCAGTGAGTCGGCGGGACGGAGAAATTCACCCCTCCACTTT,CAISESAGRRNSPLHF
.,TRBV7-2,TRBJ2-3,.,TGTGCCAGCAGCGCGATCACAGATACGCAGTATTTT,CASSAITDTQYF
.,TRBV9,TRBJ2-7,TRBD1,TGTGCCAGCAGCAAAGGACAGGGGGCTGAAGAGCAGTACTTC,CASSKGQGAEEQYF
.,TRBV6-5,TRBJ2-3,TRBD2,TGTGCCAGCAGTACTAGCGGGGGACGCACAGATACGCAGTATTTT,CASSTSGGRTDTQYF
.,TRBV28,TRBJ2-5,TRBD2,TGTGCCAGCAGTTCCCTAGCGGGGGGCGGAAAGAGAGAGACCCAGTACTTC,CASSSLAGGGKRETQYF
.,TRBV5-1,TRBJ2-5,.,TGCGCCAGCAGCCTTCGCCAGGGAGGTAGGCAAGAGACCCAGTACTTC,CASSLRQGGRQETQYF
.,TRBV6-5,TRBJ1-4,.,TGTGCCAGCAGTTTGAGACAGCCAAATGAAAAACTGTTTTTT,CASSLRQPNEKLFF
.,TRBV19,TRBJ2-2,.,TGTGCCAGTAGTATGCCCAGGGAAGTGTGGACCGGGGAGCTGTTTTTT,CASSMPREVWTGELFF
.,TRBV6-5,TRBJ2-3,TRBD1,TGTGCCAGCGTCAGGGGGCGGGTGGATACGCAGTATTTT,CASVRGRVDTQYF
.,TRBV30,TRBJ1-6,.,TGTGCCTGGAAGCCTAAAAGCTCCTATAATTCACCCCTCCACTTT,CAWKPKSSYNSPLHF
.,TRBV6-5,TRBJ1-6,.,TGTGCCAGCCGGGGAGGTAATTCACCCCTCCACTTT,CASRGGNSPLHF